Shown below are 28 T cell receptor beta chains from a single sample sequenced in a study of shared clonotypes between healthy human individuals. Measured with immunoSEQ multiplex PCR; TCRdb has only the in-frame clones, and not every one. The sample holds millions of clones; 80% to 95% are singletons and the top ten take under 0.45%. Source material: naive CD4+ T cells from PBMCs. As to subset: CD45RA+ positively selected. Receptor source: a young man in good health. Some clones in this sample may be carry-over from other donors' samples.

In its sample, this clone was seen once. V and J are TRBV6-6 and TRBJ2-7; 9 positions match TRBD1. The CDR3 runs 15 residues. Germline V lookup: CDR1 MNHNY, CDR2 SVGAGI (reference sequence). After removal of 2 bases from V and 2 bases from J, the junction contained 4 bases not matched to a gene. In DNA, the CDR3 is TGTGCCAGCAGTTACGGGACAGGGTACGCCTACGAGCAGTACTTC. Amino acids: CASSYGTGYAYEQYF.

A note on this clone: Other DNA variants within this sample encode the same CDR3. The chain couples TRBV18 to TRBJ2-3, with D perhaps being TRBD1 or TRBD2 (5 bases each). From germline, CDR1 is KGHSH and CDR2 LQKENI. Trimming pared 3 bases from V and 2 bases from J, leaving 6 bases between. The CDR3 runs to 13 residues. For the CDR3, the DNA is TGTGCCAGCTCACCGGGGGTCACAGATACGCAGTATTTT. Translating gives CASSPGVTDTQYF.

V is TRBV5-4 and J is TRBJ2-1; 12 bases are a match to TRBD2. V lost 4 bases and J lost 9; bases outside the gene matches: 8. The CDR3 covers 15 residues. CDR1 SGHNT and CDR2 YYREEE come from the germline V gene (reference sequence). The CDR3 loop is CASSTTSGSWGEQFF. In nucleotides, the CDR3 is TGTGCCAGCAGCACGACTAGCGGGAGTTGGGGTGAGCAGTTCTTC.

The CDR3 region is CASSEAANSGANVLTF. In nucleotides, the CDR3 is TGTGCCAGCAGTGAGGCAGCCAACTCTGGGGCCAACGTCCTGACTTTC. V gene TRBV2 combines with J gene TRBJ2-6; no firm D call. Germline V gene lookup returns CDR1 SNHLY and CDR2 FYNNEI. CDR3 length: 16 amino acids. V was pared by 3 bases and J by 0 bases, with 9 bases between. Variable domain in full (rest from reference TRBV2 and TRBJ2-6): EPEVTQTPSHQVTQMGQEVILRCVPISNHLYFYWYRQILGQKVEFLVSFYNNEISEKSEIFDDQFSVERPDGSNFTLKIRSTKLEDSAMYFCASSEAANSGANVLTFGAGSRLTVL.

In the case of this clone: The same CDR3 also results from other DNA sequences found in this sample. The V and J genes are TRBV5-1 and TRBJ1-3, with D maybe TRBD1 (5 bases). This CDR3 has 14 amino acids. The V gene lost 4 bases and the J gene lost 4 bases, with 12 bases spanning the gap. Germline V gene data show CDR1 as SGHRS and CDR2 as YFSETQ. DNA of the CDR3: TGCGCCAGCAGCCCGGGGCTCTCCGGAAACACCATATATTTT. This translates into CASSPGLSGNTIYF.

The V gene is TRBV25-1, the J gene TRBJ2-5; a possible D gene is TRBD1 (5 bases). V lost 3 bases and J lost 3, with 11 bases in between. This CDR3 spans 14 amino acids. Germline V gene lookup returns CDR1 MGHDK and CDR2 SYGVNS. CDR3 amino acids: CASSDQDSKETQYF. As DNA, the CDR3 is TGTGCCAGCAGTGACCAAGACAGCAAAGAGACCCAGTACTTC.

This rearrangement joins TRBV2 to TRBJ2-1; 7 bases fit TRBD1. Trimming removed 7 bases from V and 5 bases from J; junction bases left unmatched: 11. The germline gives CDR1 SNHLY, CDR2 FYNNEI. There are 15 residues in the CDR3. The CDR3 DNA sequence: TGTGCCAGCACCTATGAGGGGACAGCCCACAATGAGCAGTTCTTC. Protein sequence: CASTYEGTAHNEQFF.

This clone was picked up one time. The identical CDR3 is also encoded by other nucleotide sequences in the sample. The V gene is TRBV27, the J gene TRBJ1-2; the match to TRBD1 covers 8 bases. This CDR3 is 14 amino acids long. Germline V gives CDR1 MNHEY, CDR2 SMNVEV (reference sequence). Trimming cost V 3 bases and J 2 bases; bases outside gene matches: 2. The CDR3 nucleotides are TGTGCCAGCAGTTTGAGACAGGGGAACTATGGCTACACCTTC. The encoded protein is CASSLRQGNYGYTF.

The genes are TRBV6-1 and TRBJ2-7; 13 bases are a match to TRBD2. V lost 6 bases, J lost 4 bases, and 6 bases stayed unmatched. The CDR3 extends over 15 amino acids. CDR1 is MNHNS, CDR2 SASEGT, per germline. The CDR3 sequence is CASSLGLAGEYEQYF. The CDR3 nucleotides read TGTGCCAGCAGCCTTGGACTAGCGGGAGAATACGAGCAGTACTTC.

The chain uses TRBV28 and TRBJ2-3, with 12 bases matching TRBD2. CDR1 and CDR2 from the germline V gene are MDHEN and SYDVKM. CDR3 length equals 17 residues. Germline trimming cut 6 bases from V and 1 base from J; bases unmatched to any gene: 8. The CDR3 protein is CASSGLAGWVGTDTQYF. The CDR3 DNA follows: TGTGCCAGCAGCGGACTAGCGGGATGGGTAGGCACAGATACGCAGTATTTT.

The V and J genes are TRBV9 and TRBJ1-4; 11 positions match TRBD1. CDR1 SGDLS and CDR2 YYNGEE come from the germline V gene. The CDR3 has 15 residues. Germline trimming cut 3 bases from V and 5 bases from J; bases unmatched to any gene: 3. The CDR3 is CASSARDRGNEKLFF. The CDR3 DNA reads as TGTGCCAGCAGCGCCAGGGACAGGGGGAATGAAAAACTGTTTTTT. Together with reference TRBV9 and TRBJ1-4, the CDR3 gives the full variable domain: DSGVTQTPKHLITATGQRVTLRCSPRSGDLSVYWYQQSLDQGLQFLIQYYNGEERAKGNILERFSAQQFPDLHSELNLSSLELGDSALYFCASSARDRGNEKLFFGSGTQLSVL.

The J gene is TRBJ2-2, the V gene TRBV23-1; D unclear. TRBV23-1 is recorded as an ORF, its role being uncertain. Between the trimmed V and J ends, which lost 2 bases and 5 bases, there was a span of 18 bases. The CDR3 runs 17 residues. Written as DNA, the CDR3 is TGCGCCAGCAGTCAAGGGAATTCCCGGGCCCCGACCGGGGAGCTGTTTTTT. Protein product: CASSQGNSRAPTGELFF.

The table lists this clone with a count of one. The rearrangement links TRBV19 to TRBJ1-1; 7 nucleotides agree with TRBD1. The CDR3 is made up of 18 amino acids. Germline loops: CDR1 LNHDA, CDR2 SQIVND (reference sequence). Trimming cost V 4 bases and J 0 bases; bases outside gene matches: 14. CDR3 nucleotides: TGTGCCAGTAGTAAAGGAGGGGGCGTCGCCAATATGAACACTGAAGCTTTCTTT. Encoded protein: CASSKGGGVANMNTEAFF.

In regard to this clone: Other DNA sequences from this sample encode an identical CDR3 as well. This chain links TRBV18 with TRBJ2-1, with D possibly TRBD2 on 5 matching bases. The CDR3 contains 15 residues. V was shortened by 3 bases and J by 0 bases, with 9 bases between the two germline ends. CDR1 and CDR2 (germline): KGHSH, LQKENI. CDR3 sequence reads: CASSPSVSSYNEQFF. Here the CDR3 DNA reads TGTGCCAGCTCACCTAGCGTGAGCTCCTACAATGAGCAGTTCTTC.

The CDR3 region is CASSRLQGSGANVLTF. CDR3 sequence (DNA): TGCGCCAGCAGCCGCCTACAGGGAAGTGGGGCCAACGTCCTGACTTTC. The rearrangement uses TRBV4-1 and TRBJ2-6, with D possibly being TRBD1 (6 bases). CDR1 and CDR2 (germline): MGHRA, YSYEKL. There are 16 residues in the CDR3. Trimming shortened V by 4 bases and J by 3 bases, and 13 bases separated the two germline ends.

This clone has only one observation. The chain links TRBV5-1 to TRBJ2-3, with D tentatively TRBD1 (6 bases). Trimming took off 3 bases at V and 2 bases at J, with 16 bases between the two ends. The CDR3 totals 16 residues. Germline V lookup: CDR1 SGHRS, CDR2 YFSETQ. CDR3 in amino acids: CASSSQDRSYTDTQYF. The DNA for the CDR3 is TGCGCCAGCAGCTCTCAGGACAGATCCTACACAGATACGCAGTATTTT.

The chain uses TRBV6-6 and TRBJ1-1, with 8 bases lining up with TRBD1. Germline V lookup: CDR1 MNHNY, CDR2 SVGAGI (reference sequence). This CDR3 contains 14 residues. J lost 4 bases, V lost 6 bases, and 7 bases had no gene match. CDR3 coding DNA: TGTGCCAGCAGGTTGGACAGGGTGAGCACTGAAGCTTTCTTT. Translated: CASRLDRVSTEAFF.

For this clone: One junction end does not reproduce the germline sequence, and a read error may be involved. This chain uses TRBV6-6 with TRBJ1-1, with D possibly TRBD1 on 5 matching bases. The CDR3 totals 14 residues. Germline V gene lookup returns CDR1 MNHNY and CDR2 SVGAGI (reference sequence). Written as DNA, the CDR3 is TGTGCCAGCAGACCGACAGAGCTGAACACTGAAACTTTCTTT. It yields the protein CASRPTELNTETFF.

The chain carries TRBV7-9 and TRBJ1-4, with TRBD1 identical over 8 bases. The CDR3 runs 16 residues. Germline V lookup: CDR1 SEHNR, CDR2 FQNEAQ (reference sequence). The V gene end was trimmed by 5 bases and the J gene end by 8 bases; junction bases not matched to a gene: 13. CDR3 sequence: CASSAGQGREGEKLFF. The DNA for the CDR3 is TGTGCCAGCAGCGCCGGACAGGGTCGGGAGGGAGAAAAACTGTTTTTT.

This chain connects TRBV27 to TRBJ1-2; TRBD1 is a possible D gene (5 bases). V was clipped by 3 bases and J by 2 bases, with 16 bases between them. The length of the CDR3 is 16 residues. CDR1 and CDR2 (germline): MNHEY, SMNVEV (reference sequence). The CDR3 nucleotides read TGTGCCAGCAGTTTGGGCAGGGAGGTACCGAACTATGGCTACACCTTC. This gives the protein CASSLGREVPNYGYTF.

The chain combines TRBV11-1 with TRBJ2-7, with D perhaps TRBD1 or TRBD2 (5 bases each). Trimming took 1 base from V and 2 from J, leaving 9 bases between them. This CDR3 region has 14 residues. CDR1 and CDR2 from the germline V gene are SGHAT and FQDESV (reference sequence). CDR3 in amino acids: CASSLGDGAYEQYF. CDR3 nucleotide sequence: TGTGCCAGCAGCTTAGGGGACGGGGCCTACGAGCAGTACTTC.

The chain is built from TRBV5-4 and TRBJ2-5; the D call may be TRBD1 or TRBD2 (5 bases each). The V gene's germline CDR1 is SGHNT and CDR2 YYREEE (reference sequence). Deletions cut 4 bases from V and 7 bases from J, with 23 bases between. The CDR3 has 16 residues. Here the CDR3 reads CASSPSGGPVAGTQYF. In DNA form, the CDR3 reads TGTGCCAGCAGCCCAAGTGGGGGTCCTGTAGCAGGGACCCAGTACTTC.

CDR3 amino acids: CASSRQGWGTDTQYF. The CDR3 DNA reads TGTGCCAGTAGTCGACAGGGTTGGGGGACAGATACGCAGTATTTT. The chain uses TRBV19 and TRBJ2-3; the match to TRBD1 covers 7 bases. V lost 5 bases to trimming and J lost 3 bases; unmatched junction nucleotides: 8. CDR3 length: 15 amino acids. Germline CDR1 and CDR2: LNHDA and SQIVND (reference sequence).

The chain links TRBV6-1 to TRBJ2-6, with D unclear. The CDR3 has 16 amino acids. V lost 3 bases to trimming and J lost 0 bases, with 9 bases between them. CDR1 is MNHNS, CDR2 SASEGT, per germline. The CDR3 nucleotides are TGTGCCAGCAGTGAGTTACAGTCCTCTGGGGCCAACGTCCTGACTTTC. Amino acid sequence: CASSELQSSGANVLTF.

The chain recombines TRBV9 with TRBJ1-2; 7 positions match TRBD1. CDR3 length: 16 residues. Germline CDR1 reads SGDLS; CDR2 reads YYNGEE. J lost 0 bases, V lost 4 bases, and 9 bases had no gene match. CDR3 region: CASSKQQGRANYGYTF. DNA of the CDR3: TGTGCCAGCAGCAAACAACAGGGGAGGGCTAACTATGGCTACACCTTC.

The V gene is TRBV2, the J gene TRBJ2-7, with 10 positions matching TRBD1. The junction had 7 bases not matched to a gene; V was cut back by 5 bases and J by 3 bases. This CDR3 has 15 amino acids. Germline V gene sequence: CDR1 SNHLY, CDR2 FYNNEI. This CDR3 is CASSRDRGGIYEQYF. Written as DNA, the CDR3 is TGTGCCAGCAGTAGGGACAGGGGCGGAATCTACGAGCAGTACTTC.

J is TRBJ2-7 and V is TRBV7-2; 7 bases are a match to TRBD2. The CDR3 covers 14 residues. Trimming at V came to 3 bases and at J to 7 bases, leaving 9 bases not matched to a gene. Per germline, CDR1 SGHTA and CDR2 FQGNSA. The chain's CDR3 is CASSFDREVGEQYF. In nucleotides, the CDR3 is TGTGCCAGCAGCTTCGATCGGGAGGTAGGGGAGCAGTACTTC.

This clone was counted once. This CDR3 reads CASSSGQSYNSNTEAFF. In nucleotides, the CDR3 is TGTGCCAGCAGCTCCGGACAGAGCTATAACTCGAACACTGAAGCTTTCTTT. The rearrangement uses TRBV7-9 and TRBJ1-1, with D tentatively TRBD1 (6 bases). Germline-derived CDR1 and CDR2 are SEHNR and FQNEAQ (reference sequence). V lost 4 bases to trimming and J lost 1 base, with 19 bases between them. The CDR3 is 17 residues long.